This is a list of T cell receptor beta chains from one sample in a study of T cells in localized non-small cell lung cancer. Measured with immunoSEQ multiplex PCR; TCRdb has only the in-frame clones, and not every one. The table includes around 990 clones, under 30% detected once. The sequencing used normal lung tissue next to the tumor, collected before any cancer treatment. The receptor source for this set is a female donor over 55 with stage I lung adenocarcinoma. The CDR3 runs from the conserved cysteine through the conserved F or W. D genes are given only for firm matches. The size entry is marked missing in some rows and otherwise reads once, few, many or a size class.

j_gene	d_gene	v_gene	abundance	CDR3nt	CDR3aa
TRBJ1-5	TRBD1	TRBV19	large	TGTGCCAGTAACCCCAGACAGGGATGGAATCAGCCCCAGCATTTT	CASNPRQGWNQPQHF
TRBJ2-3	NA	TRBV30	NA	TGTGCCTGGAGTGTTAGAAGTCATGGGGATACGCAGTATTTT	CAWSVRSHGDTQYF
TRBJ1-5	NA	TRBV10-1	NA	TGCGCCAGCAGTGAGGGGGATTCCCAGCCCCAGCATTTT	CASSEGDSQPQHF
TRBJ2-3	TRBD2	TRBV11-3	NA	TGTGCCAGCAGTCGGACTAGCGGGGATGGAGATACGCAGTATTTT	CASSRTSGDGDTQYF
TRBJ1-2	TRBD1	TRBV12-5	NA	TGTGCTAGTGGTTTGGTACGGGGACAGGGGGCGCGGTATGGCTACACCTTC	CASGLVRGQGARYGYTF
TRBJ1-6	NA	TRBV5-1	NA	TGCGCCAGCAGCTTGAAAGGACAAGGGGGTTCACCCCTCCACTTT	CASSLKGQGGSPLHF
TRBJ2-2	NA	TRBV9	NA	TGTGCCAGCAGCGCGACGCCAGGGGCCGGGGAGCTGTTTTTT	CASSATPGAGELFF
TRBJ2-7	NA	TRBV7-5	NA	TGTGCCAGCAGCAGAGCGGGGGGCCTGTTCTACGAGCAGTACTTC	CASSRAGGLFYEQYF
TRBJ1-4	TRBD1	TRBV30	NA	TGTGCCTGGAGTGTACAGAATGGACAGGTTCAAAAACTGTTTTTT	CAWSVQNGQVQKLFF
TRBJ1-1	NA	TRBV6-8	large	TGTGCCAGCACCGGGTGGCAGGTAGACACTGAAGCTTTCTTT	CASTGWQVDTEAFF
TRBJ2-1	NA	TRBV11-3	large	TGTGCCAGCAGCTTAGATCTGGGGCAGGTTCGGGGCAATGAGCAGTTCTTC	CASSLDLGQVRGNEQFF
TRBJ2-7	NA	TRBV7-5	NA	TGTGCCAGCACCGAGATATTGACAGGGGGCCACGAGCAGTACTTC	CASTEILTGGHEQYF
TRBJ2-3	TRBD1	TRBV5-1	NA	TGCGCCAGCAGCTGGACAGGGGTCCGGGCAGATACGCAGTATTTT	CASSWTGVRADTQYF
TRBJ1-2	NA	TRBV10-1	NA	TGCGCCAGCAGTGAGTCGACTCTCGGCCGGTGGGGCTACACCTTC	CASSESTLGRWGYTF
TRBJ2-1	NA	TRBV5-1	NA	TGCGCCAGCAGCCAGTACGGCAGCTCCTACAATGAGCAGTTCTTC	CASSQYGSSYNEQFF
TRBJ1-2	NA	TRBV30	NA	TGTGCCTGGAGTGTCCCGTTGCGAGGCTACACCTTC	CAWSVPLRGYTF
TRBJ2-7	TRBD1	TRBV6-8	few	TGTGCCAGCAGTTACTCGGGACAGGGGGCCGGCGAGCAGTACTTC	CASSYSGQGAGEQYF
TRBJ1-3	NA	TRBV18	NA	TGTGCCAGCTCACCAGGGAGCTCTGGAAACACCATATATTTT	CASSPGSSGNTIYF
TRBJ2-7	TRBD1	TRBV11-3	NA	TGTGCCAGCAGCTTAGTAGGGGACAGGCACTACGAGCAGTACTTC	CASSLVGDRHYEQYF
TRBJ1-2	TRBD1	TRBV10-2	NA	TGCGCCAGCATGGGCGGGACAGGTGATGGCTACACCTTC	CASMGGTGDGYTF
TRBJ1-2	TRBD1	TRBV11-3	few	TGTGCCAGCAGCTCAAAAGGCAGGGGGCAGAGCTATGGCTACACCTTC	CASSSKGRGQSYGYTF
TRBJ1-2	NA	TRBV28	few	TGTGCCAGCAGTTTTAGGACAGCAGCCTCTGGCTACACCTTC	CASSFRTAASGYTF
TRBJ1-3	TRBD1	TRBV19	NA	TGTGCCAGTAGCTCTCCGAGACAGGGCGGCCGCTCTGGAAACACCATATATTTT	CASSSPRQGGRSGNTIYF
TRBJ2-2	NA	TRBV6-8	few	TGTGCCAGCAATCCGGGACGAGGGGAGGAGCTGTTTTTT	CASNPGRGEELFF
TRBJ2-1	TRBD1	TRBV10-2	NA	TGCGCCAGCAGCGGGACAGGGGGCGAGCAGTTCTTC	CASSGTGGEQFF
TRBJ1-3	NA	TRBV6-8	few	TGTGCCAGCAGGGCGCTAAGCTCTGGAAACACCATATATTTT	CASRALSSGNTIYF
TRBJ1-5	NA	TRBV15	few	TGTGCCACCAGCCGGACAGCCTACAATCAGCCCCAGCATTTT	CATSRTAYNQPQHF
TRBJ1-1	TRBD1	TRBV18	NA	TGTGCCAGCAATCGAGCCGGGACAGGGGGGTTCATGAACACTGAAGCTTTCTTT	CASNRAGTGGFMNTEAFF
TRBJ1-1	NA	TRBV14	NA	TGTGCCAGCAGCCCCCTGGGGGCTGAAGCTTTCTTT	CASSPLGAEAFF
TRBJ1-6	NA	TRBV6-8	large	TGTGCCAGCACGGAGGCCCATAATTCACCCCTCCACTTT	CASTEAHNSPLHF
TRBJ2-7	NA	TRBV30	NA	TGTGCCTGGGACCAATTGAAGACAGTTGGCTCCTACGAGCAGTACTTC	CAWDQLKTVGSYEQYF